This record covers a single T cell receptor beta chain. Trimming shortened V by 5 bases and J by 0 bases, and 13 bases separated the two germline ends. Germline CDR1 and CDR2: KGHDR and SFDVKD. This CDR3 is 16 amino acids long. One entry per CDR3 protein results from TCRdb running MiXCR on the 5' RACE reads. The sample has about 570,000 distinct CDR3 sequences, nearly 10% seen once. This entry comes from a study of identical twins. The data were also submitted as part of a second study, on yellow fever vaccine responses in identical twins.

The sequencing sample was made of PBMCs. This receptor was taken from a woman younger than 30 in good health. J is TRBJ2-1 and V is TRBV24-1, with a possible D match to TRBD2 (6 bases). CDR3 DNA: TGTGCCACCAGTGGGTTCTCTAGCGACTCCTACAATGAGCAGTTCTTC. Its protein is CATSGFSSDSYNEQFF.